This T cell receptor (beta chain) originates from a study of PD-1 blockade in classical Hodgkin lymphoma (TCRdb year 2020). Turning to the overall study: Nivolumab dosing was 3 mg/kg intravenously every 2 weeks, continuing until either disease progression or unacceptable toxicity. A peripheral blood immune signature of response to PD-1 blockade in classical Hodgkin lymphoma was defined using TCR beta sequencing and CyTOF. Study-wide conclusions, independent of this receptor: The study covered only a single clinical trial cohort, and the causes of the repertoire differences, possibly disease activity or prior therapy, were still not defined. Patients starting nivolumab less than 1 year after ASCT had lower diversity and were excluded from later analyses to avoid confounding by immune reconstitution. Newly diagnosed patients were reported to have lower baseline TCR diversity than healthy donors, and relapsed/refractory patients were reported to have lower baseline TCR diversity still. Trial patients achieving complete response had baseline diversity similar to newly diagnosed patients, whereas partial responders and progressors had significantly lower diversity. By C4D1, a significant rise was seen in CD4+ TCR diversity but not in CD8+ TCR diversity (p=0.0027 vs p=0.16), and the rise was most apparent among complete responders (p=0.02).

On this clone: What this receptor recognizes is not known. Per-nucleotide qualities are absent, and no much larger clonotype sits a single base away.

The Qiagen DNeasy kit was used to extract genomic DNA both from unsorted PBMCs and from the negatively selected CD4+ and CD8+ fractions. TCR beta CDR3 regions were subjected to amplification by immunoSEQ multiplex PCR with primers that anneal to V and J segments. A synthetic immune receptor repertoire was used to minimize amplification bias, and any remaining bias was removed computationally after sequencing. On the authors' methods: Repertoire diversity was quantified as the Shannon entropy index using custom Python scripts. Unsorted, CD4+ and CD8+ repertoires were analyzed separately, except in combined analyses where CD4+ and CD8+ sequences were merged in silico. A clone counted as expanded when the clone's frequency after treatment rose at least 2-fold relative to C1D1, and clones undetected at baseline were given a pseudocount of 0.5. Clones with 0 or 1 copy at C1D1 were classified as singleton clones, and clones with 2 or more copies were classified as non-singleton clones. By matching protein sequences in sorted samples from the same patient, clones expanded in unsorted samples were annotated as CD4+, CD8+ or unknown. Wilcoxon tests were applied to paired samples to test diversity changes from C1D1 to C4D1. The clones in this table, taken by TCRdb from immuneACCESS, are in-frame only. Not every clone is retained; where verified, under half of the shortfall comes from an unresolved V gene, and the cause of the rest is unknown. The V and J calls and clone size were taken over from that table, and D and trimming were inferred from the DNA. The sample records over 70,000 clones, approximately 90% of which are singletons. About 2.9% of the sample is taken by the ten largest.

What this sample's time point label stands for: cycle 4 day 1 (C4D1), after six to seven weeks of nivolumab. Every trial patient had relapsed following autologous stem cell transplantation, and prior brentuximab vedotin exposure was what differed among cohorts A, B and C. A total of around 59 patients with relapsed/refractory classical Hodgkin lymphoma made up the trial cohort, and each patient's best overall response was complete response, partial response or progressive disease. In the multi-cohort phase II CheckMate 205 trial, trial patients received single-agent nivolumab. An independent review committee assessed best overall response using the 2007 International Working Group response criteria. Trial PBMCs were collected immediately before nivolumab initiation (C1D1) and during therapy at cycle 2 day 1 and cycle 4 day 1. Peripheral blood was collected in 8 mL Vacutainer Cell Preparation Tubes, from which PBMCs were isolated by centrifugation and then cryopreserved.

The CDR3 covers 15 residues, taking in both the cysteine and the phenylalanine. Of all the DNA, just the CDR3 is kept, 45 bases in frame from base 1. The receptor chain draws on TRBV21-1 and TRBJ1-4; TRBD1, as called in the table, went unchecked against the DNA. TRBV21-1 is a pseudogene segment. This specimen was peripheral blood mononuclear cells (PBMCs), taken before the fourth cycle of nivolumab. The receptor was derived from a human donor with classical Hodgkin lymphoma. The CDR3 in this case is CASSKVFQGEEDLFF. The sequence in DNA is TGTGCCAGCAGCAAAGTCTTTCAGGGGGAAGAGGATCTGTTTTTT.